The 24 T cell receptor beta chains presented below share a single source sample, sequenced in a study of beta chain features in type 1 diabetes. What was sequenced were expressed TCRB transcripts, since all of the isolated RNA had been reverse transcribed. The protocol was immunoSEQ multiplex PCR, while the TCRdb copy is restricted to in-frame clones and leaves out a portion. The sample includes fewer than 900,000 clones, 15% to 20% of them seen just once. Sequencing used naive CD4+ T cells from blood. These receptor sequences come from a woman between 18 and 30 years old in good health.

The V call is TRBV6-5, the J call TRBJ2-2, with D possibly matching TRBD2 (6 bases). The CDR3 is made up of 13 amino acids. CDR1 is MNHEY and CDR2 is SVGAGI in the germline V gene. V was clipped by 8 bases and J by 5 bases, with 12 bases between them. The CDR3 is CASRAGITGELFF. The CDR3 nucleotides read TGTGCCAGCCGTGCGGGAATTACCGGGGAGCTGTTTTTT.

This clone has a single count. V and J are TRBV27 and TRBJ2-3; D is unresolved. This CDR3 comprises 13 residues. Between the trimmed V and J ends, which lost 3 bases and 2 bases, there was a span of 6 bases. Germline V gene sequence: CDR1 MNHEY, CDR2 SMNVEV (reference sequence). The CDR3 protein is CASSFTFTDTQYF. CDR3 nucleotide sequence: TGTGCCAGCAGTTTCACTTTCACAGATACGCAGTATTTT.

The chain carries TRBV29-1 and TRBJ2-1; 9 nucleotides agree with TRBD2. Germline V CDR1 and CDR2: SQVTM, ANQGSEA. CDR3 length: 18 residues. J was trimmed by 0 bases and V by 0 bases; bases with no gene match: 9. The CDR3 DNA follows: TGCAGCGTTGAAGATCAGACTAGCGGTCAGAGCTCCTACAATGAGCAGTTCTTC. Translation: CSVEDQTSGQSSYNEQFF.

This clone has only a few counts. The chain uses TRBV16 and TRBJ1-4, with 10 bases that match TRBD1. The CDR3 spans 16 residues. Germline V lookup: CDR1 KGHSY, CDR2 FQNENV. The J segment lost 5 bases and the V segment lost 4 bases, leaving 7 bases of the junction unmatched. This CDR3 is CASSPIDRGQNEKLFF. CDR3 bases: TGTGCCAGCAGCCCGATTGACAGGGGGCAAAATGAAAAACTGTTTTTT.

This clone was observed a handful of times. The chain joins TRBV5-4 to TRBJ2-2, with D unclear. Trimming stripped 2 bases from V and 4 bases from J, with 15 bases between. The germline CDR1 and CDR2 sequences are SGHNT and YYREEE (reference sequence). This CDR3 comprises 16 residues. This CDR3 is CASSFFNSPTTGELFF. The CDR3, as DNA: TGTGCCAGCAGCTTTTTCAACTCCCCGACCACCGGGGAGCTGTTTTTT. Full variable domain (outside the CDR3, taken from reference TRBV5-4 and TRBJ2-2): ETGVTQSPTHLIKTRGQQVTLRCSSQSGHNTVSWYQQALGQGPQFIFQYYREEENGRGNFPPRFSGLQFPNYSSELNVNALELDDSALYLCASSFFNSPTTGELFFGEGSRLTVL.

The CDR3, as DNA: TGTGCCAGCAGCTGGAAGACTAGCGGGAGTGAGACCCAGTACTTC. This codes for CASSWKTSGSETQYF. The chain carries TRBV7-2 and TRBJ2-5, with 12 bases that match TRBD2. The junction had 5 bases not matched to a gene; V was cut back by 4 bases and J by 5 bases. Germline V gene lookup returns CDR1 SGHTA and CDR2 FQGNSA. The CDR3 runs 15 residues.

The chain recombines TRBV4-2 with TRBJ2-1; 10 positions match TRBD2. The CDR3 totals 16 residues. Trimming removed 1 base from V and 16 bases from J; junction bases left unmatched: 16. The V gene's germline CDR1 is LGHNA and CDR2 YNFKEQ. This CDR3 reads CASSQVQSAGGLNVFF. CDR3 bases: TGTGCCAGCAGCCAAGTTCAATCAGCGGGAGGGCTCAACGTCTTCTTC.

The chain combines TRBV19 with TRBJ2-2; 8 nucleotides agree with TRBD2. The germline gives CDR1 LNHDA, CDR2 SQIVND (reference sequence). The CDR3 spans 17 residues. V lost 5 bases, J lost 5 bases, and 13 bases stayed unmatched. The CDR3 coding sequence is TGTGCCAGTAGTGCCCTCCTGAGCGGGAGAGTGACCGGGGAGCTGTTTTTT. It yields the protein CASSALLSGRVTGELFF.

The chain joins TRBV7-3 to TRBJ2-3, with 13 bases that match TRBD2. Germline CDR1 is SGHTA and CDR2 is FQGTGA. V lost 2 bases, J lost 4 bases, and 0 bases stayed unmatched. This CDR3 spans 15 amino acids. CDR3 protein: CASSLGLAGADTQYF. The CDR3 DNA is TGTGCCAGCAGCTTAGGACTAGCGGGAGCAGATACGCAGTATTTT.

This chain uses TRBV7-9 with TRBJ2-1, with D possibly TRBD1 on 6 matching bases. Germline-derived CDR1 and CDR2 are SEHNR and FQNEAQ (reference sequence). Trimming removed 5 bases at V and 9 bases at J, with 11 bases between. CDR3 length: 12 residues. The CDR3 sequence: CASSTGRGEQFF. The CDR3 bases are TGTGCCAGCAGCACAGGGCGTGGTGAGCAGTTCTTC.

V is TRBV7-9 and J is TRBJ2-3; D ambiguous. V was pared by 5 bases and J by 1 base, with 13 bases between. Germline V gene data show CDR1 as SEHNR and CDR2 as FQNEAQ (reference sequence). This CDR3 has 15 amino acids. This CDR3 reads CASSLSQARTDTQYF. CDR3 nucleotides: TGTGCCAGCAGCCTCAGTCAGGCCCGCACAGATACGCAGTATTTT.

This clone occurred a few times. This sequence joins TRBV7-2 and TRBJ2-5; D ambiguous. This CDR3 is 15 amino acids long. Looked up from germline, CDR1 is SGHTA and CDR2 is FQGNSA. Trimming shortened V by 1 base and J by 4 bases, and 13 bases separated the two germline ends. CDR3 DNA: TGTGCCAGCAGCTTAGTTCCGGCCAGAGCAGAGACCCAGTACTTC. Protein product: CASSLVPARAETQYF.

This clone turned up a few times. V gene TRBV15 combines with J gene TRBJ2-5, with D possibly being TRBD1 or TRBD2 (5 bases each). V shed 5 bases and J shed 5 bases, with 15 bases lying between them. CDR3 length: 14 amino acids. Germline CDR1 LNHNV, CDR2 YYDKDF (reference sequence). The CDR3 nucleotides are TGTGCCACCAGCTGGGACCGTTACGGGGAGACCCAGTACTTC. This gives the protein CATSWDRYGETQYF. Complete variable domain (other parts from reference TRBV15 and TRBJ2-5): DAMVIQNPRYQVTQFGKPVTLSCSQTLNHNVMYWYQQKSSQAPKLLFHYYDKDFNNEADTPDNFQSRRPNTSFCFLDIRSPGLGDTAMYLCATSWDRYGETQYFGPGTRLLVL.

This chain joins TRBV7-2 and TRBJ2-2, with TRBD1 matching 9 bases. This CDR3 is built from 16 residues. V trimming: 4 bases; J trimming: 5 bases; junction bases outside the gene matches: 8. Germline CDR1 reads SGHTA; CDR2 reads FQGNSA. Written as DNA, the CDR3 is TGTGCCAGCAGCTCCCCACAGGGGGCGGGGACCGGGGAGCTGTTTTTT. Protein: CASSSPQGAGTGELFF.

This clone was seen only a few times. The genes are TRBV4-2 and TRBJ2-7, with 9 bases lining up with TRBD2. The CDR3 has 17 residues. Germline assignment: CDR1 LGHNA and CDR2 YNFKEQ. J was trimmed by 3 bases and V by 1 base; bases with no gene match: 10. The CDR3 protein is CASSQGPSASGIYEQYF. CDR3 coding DNA: TGTGCCAGCAGCCAAGGTCCTAGCGCTAGCGGGATCTACGAGCAGTACTTC.

This chain connects TRBV1 to TRBJ2-1; TRBD2 was called by the table and not checked on the DNA. TRBV1 is flagged as a pseudogene. There are 14 residues in the CDR3. DNA of the CDR3: TGCACCAGCAGCCAAGATTTAGCGGGAGGGTCGGGGTTCTTC. Protein sequence: CTSSQDLAGGSGFF.

The chain joins TRBV6-5 to TRBJ2-2; D remains ambiguous. CDR1 is MNHEY, CDR2 SVGAGI, per germline. V dropped 6 bases and J dropped 2 bases, with 4 bases sitting between them. The CDR3 spans 12 residues. As DNA, the CDR3 is TGTGCCAGCAGGCCAAACACCGGGGAGCTGTTTTTT. It encodes CASRPNTGELFF.

V usage is TRBV28 and J usage is TRBJ1-1; D is perhaps TRBD1 (6 bases). Germline V gives CDR1 MDHEN, CDR2 SYDVKM. The CDR3 contains 12 residues. V lost 3 bases and J 11 bases, leaving 13 bases between the germline ends. The chain's CDR3 is CASSFGTITAFF. The CDR3 DNA reads TGTGCCAGCAGTTTTGGGACAATTACCGCTTTCTTT.

This rearrangement joins TRBV4-2 to TRBJ2-7; TRBD2 agrees at 11 bases. The germline gives CDR1 LGHNA, CDR2 YNFKEQ. This CDR3 has 19 amino acids. Trimming removed 0 bases from V and 0 bases from J; junction bases left unmatched: 10. The CDR3 loop reads CASSQEPGLAEWGSYEQYF. CDR3 DNA sequence: TGTGCCAGCAGCCAAGAACCGGGACTAGCGGAGTGGGGCTCCTACGAGCAGTACTTC.

CDR3 bases: TGTGCCAGCAGCGTCGGGACAGCTGGAAACACCATATATTTT. Encoded protein: CASSVGTAGNTIYF. The V call is TRBV9, the J call TRBJ1-3, with 7 bases matching TRBD1. This CDR3 has 14 residues. The ends lost 2 bases at V and 2 bases at J; junction bases unmatched: 1. Germline lookup yields CDR1 SGDLS and CDR2 YYNGEE.

The chain is built from TRBV18 and TRBJ2-5, with D perhaps TRBD1 (5 bases). Germline CDR1 reads KGHSH; CDR2 reads LQKENI. The CDR3 totals 13 residues. V gave up 8 bases and J gave up 5 bases, with 15 bases separating them. The DNA for the CDR3 is TGTGCCAGCACCAGGGATCTCCATGAGACCCAGTACTTC. Translated, it gives CASTRDLHETQYF.

About this clone itself: Other nucleotide sequences from this sample produce the same CDR3. The chain couples TRBV28 to TRBJ2-5; 11 nucleotides line up with TRBD2. This CDR3 comprises 14 residues. J was trimmed by 5 bases and V by 5 bases; bases with no gene match: 4. Germline V gene lookup returns CDR1 MDHEN and CDR2 SYDVKM. Here the CDR3 reads CASSGLAGGETQYF. CDR3 in DNA: TGTGCCAGCAGTGGACTAGCGGGCGGTGAGACCCAGTACTTC.

This clone was seen more than once but under ten times. This rearrangement joins TRBV28 to TRBJ2-6; D possibly uses TRBD1 or TRBD2 (5 bases each). The CDR3 is 16 amino acids. V was trimmed by 6 bases and J by 0 bases, leaving 12 bases between them. The germline gives CDR1 MDHEN, CDR2 SYDVKM. As DNA, the CDR3 is TGTGCCAGCAGACGGGACGCAAGCTCTGGGGCCAACGTCCTGACTTTC. Translating gives CASRRDASSGANVLTF.

This chain connects TRBV7-8 to TRBJ1-5; D might be TRBD1 (5 bases). Between the trimmed V and J ends, which lost 3 bases and 2 bases, there was a span of 14 bases. The germline V gene encodes CDR1 SGHVS and CDR2 FQNEAQ. CDR3 length: 16 residues. The CDR3 DNA follows: TGTGCCAGCAGCTTCGACGGGACGCCTGGCAATCAGCCCCAGCATTTT. Amino acid sequence: CASSFDGTPGNQPQHF.